A selection of T cell receptor beta chains follows, all from one sample in a study of T cell repertoires in cytomegalovirus infection. For these TCRs, the target antigens are not known. MiXCR, applied by TCRdb to the reads, yields one record per CDR3 protein. This table holds around 71,000 distinct CDR3 sequences, approximately 40% found once. This sample comprised CD8+ T cells from cultured PBMCs, obtained from culture after CMV antigen stimulation. These receptors were collected from a human donor in good health (CMV status not recorded). Some clones in this sample may be carry-over from other donors' samples. CDR3s include the opening cysteine and the closing phenylalanine or tryptophan. D genes are given only for firm matches. Clone size appears in some rows only: once, few, many, or a class for an expanded clone.

>.|TRBV7-6|TRBJ2-3|17|.
CASSSAYGATSTDTQYF
TGTGCCAGCAGCTCAGCTTACGGGGCCACAAGCACAGATACGCAGTATTTT
>.|TRBV12-5|TRBJ1-1|14|.
CASGSLWGNTEAFF
TGTGCTAGTGGTTCACTCTGGGGGAACACTGAAGCTTTCTTT
>many|TRBV7-6|TRBJ2-5|12|.
CASSFLLETQYF
TGTGCCAGCAGCTTCCTTTTAGAGACCCAGTACTTC
>.|TRBV6-6|TRBJ2-1|16|.
CASSYSPISSYNEQFF
TGTGCCAGCAGTTACTCCCCCATAAGCTCCTACAATGAGCAGTTCTTC
>few|TRBV4-1|TRBJ2-3|15|.
CASSQGRDRWDTQYF
TGCGCCAGCAGCCAAGGCAGGGACCGTTGGGATACGCAGTATTTT
>.|TRBV7-6|TRBJ2-5|15|TRBD1
CASSESVDRDETQYF
TGTGCCAGCAGCGAATCGGTGGACAGGGACGAGACCCAGTACTTC
>few|TRBV7-8|TRBJ2-3|16|TRBD2
CASSLARLAGQDTQYF
TGTGCCAGCAGCTTAGCCAGACTAGCGGGGCAGGATACGCAGTATTTT
>.|TRBV7-6|TRBJ2-7|13|.
CASSMSRIDEQYF
TGTGCCAGCAGCATGTCGCGAATTGACGAGCAGTACTTC
>few|TRBV7-8|TRBJ2-2|17|TRBD2
CASSPLPGLANTGELFF
TGTGCCAGCAGCCCTCTCCCGGGACTAGCGAACACCGGGGAGCTGTTTTTT
>few|TRBV5-4|TRBJ2-2|15|.
CASSLGAGPTGELFF
TGTGCCAGCAGCTTAGGGGCGGGGCCCACCGGGGAGCTGTTTTTT
>.|TRBV24-1|TRBJ2-1|16|.
CATSDSSGPSYNEQFF
TGTGCCACCAGTGACAGTAGCGGCCCCTCCTACAATGAGCAGTTCTTC
>few|TRBV5-1|TRBJ1-1|14|.
CASSLESWNTEAFF
TGCGCCAGCAGCTTGGAAAGTTGGAACACTGAAGCTTTCTTT
>few|TRBV7-9|TRBJ1-4|12|.
CASSPPVLKLFF
TGTGCCAGCAGCCCACCAGTTTTAAAACTGTTTTTT